Presented here are 21 T cell receptor beta chains from one specimen sequenced in a study of cytomegalovirus exposure and HLA in healthy donors. Method: immunoSEQ multiplex PCR; TCRdb's copy keeps in-frame clones and lacks some. The data contain 260,000 or so clones, 80% to 90% of them singletons. Source material: PBMCs. Receptors originate from a man aged 18 to 30 in good health and CMV-seronegative.

The rearrangement uses TRBV5-1 and TRBJ1-2; unclear D gene. Germline lookup yields CDR1 SGHRS and CDR2 YFSETQ. Between the trimmed V and J ends, which lost 1 base and 6 bases, there was a span of 13 bases. There are 14 residues in the CDR3. The CDR3 nucleotides are TGCGCCAGCAGCTTGCGAACAGACGGTAATGGCTACACCTTC. Translated, it gives CASSLRTDGNGYTF.

The chain combines TRBV15 with TRBJ2-2, with TRBD1 matching 7 bases. Germline CDR1 and CDR2: LNHNV and YYDKDF (reference sequence). The CDR3 sequence is 16 residues long. V trimming: 4 bases; J trimming: 0 bases; junction bases outside the gene matches: 5. The CDR3 region is CATSTSGTANTGELFF. The CDR3 DNA is TGTGCCACCAGCACCTCCGGGACAGCGAACACCGGGGAGCTGTTTTTT.

J is TRBJ1-2 and V is TRBV18, with a tentative D call TRBD1 (6 bases). Germline V CDR1 and CDR2: KGHSH, LQKENI. The V and J ends lost 1 base and 6 bases respectively, with 12 bases between them. The CDR3 consists of 14 residues. The CDR3 is CASSPLQGSDGYTF. In DNA, the CDR3 is TGTGCCAGCTCACCACTGCAGGGGTCGGATGGCTACACCTTC.

The gene calls are TRBV5-4 and TRBJ2-1, with D perhaps TRBD2 (6 bases). In germline, CDR1 is SGHNT, CDR2 YYREEE (reference sequence). The CDR3 has 14 residues. Trimming cost V 7 bases and J 4 bases, with 15 bases left between them. The CDR3 region is CASRGAGPYNEQFF. CDR3 coding DNA: TGTGCCAGCCGAGGGGCGGGGCCGTACAATGAGCAGTTCTTC.

J is TRBJ1-4 and V is TRBV7-6; perhaps TRBD1 as D (6 bases). Germline V gene data show CDR1 as SGHVS and CDR2 as FNYEAQ. The CDR3 is 16 residues long. V was pared by 5 bases and J by 0 bases, with 13 bases between. CDR3 sequence (DNA): TGTGCCAGCAGCATCGGGACACTTGCAACTAATGAAAAACTGTTTTTT. Translated: CASSIGTLATNEKLFF. The complete variable domain, with remaining parts taken from reference TRBV7-6 and TRBJ1-4, reads GAGVSQSPRYKVTKRGQDVALRCDPISGHVSLYWYRQALGQGPEFLTYFNYEAQQDKSGLPNDRFSAERPEGSISTLTIQRTEQRDSAMYRCASSIGTLATNEKLFFGSGTQLSVL.

The CDR3 protein is CASSPLLAGDEQYF. CDR3 sequence (DNA): TGCGCCAGCAGCCCCCTCCTAGCGGGAGACGAGCAGTACTTC. This sequence joins TRBV4-1 and TRBJ2-7, with TRBD2 matching over 10 bases. J lost 5 bases, V lost 4 bases, and 5 bases had no gene match. The CDR3 spans 14 residues. Per germline, CDR1 MGHRA and CDR2 YSYEKL.

The chain has TRBV14 and TRBJ2-1; 12 positions agree with TRBD2. This CDR3 contains 16 residues. The germline V gene encodes CDR1 SGHDN and CDR2 FVKESK. V gave up 6 bases and J gave up 7 bases; unmatched junction bases: 10. DNA of the CDR3: TGTGCCAGCAGTCGATTCGGGACTAGCGGGCGGAATGAGCAGTTCTTC. Translating it yields CASSRFGTSGRNEQFF.

This chain links TRBV2 with TRBJ2-2; 14 bases are shared with TRBD2. There are 15 residues in the CDR3. The V and J ends lost 7 bases and 5 bases, in that order; junction bases with no gene match: 3. Germline CDR1 is SNHLY and CDR2 is FYNNEI. The CDR3 DNA reads TGTGCCAGCAACCGACTAGCGGGGGGGACCGGGGAGCTGTTTTTT. Protein product: CASNRLAGGTGELFF.

This rearrangement joins TRBV18 to TRBJ1-2; TRBD1 agrees at 7 bases. Trimming took 4 bases from V and 6 from J; bases not matched to a gene: 5. Germline V gene sequence: CDR1 KGHSH, CDR2 LQKENI. The CDR3 covers 13 residues. DNA of the CDR3: TGTGCCAGCTCACGCGGGACAGCCGATGGCTACACCTTC. This sequence encodes CASSRGTADGYTF.

V usage is TRBV28 and J usage is TRBJ2-7; D is possibly TRBD2 (6 bases). Germline V gives CDR1 MDHEN, CDR2 SYDVKM. The CDR3 loop spans 12 amino acids. V gave up 5 bases and J gave up 7 bases, with 12 bases separating them. The CDR3 loop reads CASSPLAREQYF. CDR3 DNA sequence: TGTGCCAGCAGTCCTCTAGCGAGAGAGCAGTACTTC.

This chain links TRBV6-1 with TRBJ2-3, with 7 positions matching TRBD2. CDR1 MNHNS and CDR2 SASEGT come from the germline V gene. With V trimmed by 6 bases and J by 2 bases, 5 bases remained unmatched. The CDR3 totals 14 residues. The CDR3 sequence: CASRVSGYTDTQYF. DNA of the CDR3: TGTGCCAGCAGAGTTAGCGGGTACACAGATACGCAGTATTTT.

This chain links TRBV30 with TRBJ2-7; D gene ambiguous. The CDR3 runs to 9 residues. CDR1 and CDR2 from the germline V gene are GTSNPN and SVGIG (reference sequence). The CDR3: CAYSHEQYF. The CDR3 DNA follows: TGTGCTTACAGCCACGAGCAGTACTTC.

The V gene is TRBV25-1, the J gene TRBJ2-5; 10 positions match TRBD2. This CDR3 is built from 15 residues. Per the germline V gene, CDR1 is MGHDK and CDR2 is SYGVNS. J was trimmed by 2 bases and V by 5 bases; bases with no gene match: 5. CDR3: CASSRLAGGQETQYF. DNA for the CDR3: TGTGCCAGCAGTCGATTAGCGGGGGGTCAAGAGACCCAGTACTTC.

The CDR3 coding sequence is TGTGCCAGCAGGACGGGACCGGCCCAGGGGGGCTACACCTTC. Its translation is CASRTGPAQGGYTF. This sequence joins TRBV6-4 and TRBJ1-2; a possible D gene is TRBD1 (6 bases). V dropped 6 bases and J dropped 8 bases, with 19 bases sitting between them. Germline loops: CDR1 MRHNA, CDR2 SNTAGT. The CDR3 has 14 amino acids.

The chain couples TRBV7-2 to TRBJ1-1; the D is unclear. Trimming left V 2 bases short and J 1 base short, with 11 bases between. Looked up from germline, CDR1 is SGHTA and CDR2 is FQGNSA. The CDR3 consists of 15 residues. CDR3 sequence reads: CASSLFFAGNTEAFF. CDR3 nucleotide sequence: TGTGCCAGCAGCTTATTTTTCGCAGGGAACACTGAAGCTTTCTTT.

The chain uses TRBV11-3 and TRBJ2-1, with TRBD2 identical over 9 bases. Germline-derived CDR1 and CDR2 are SGHNT and YENEEA. CDR3 length equals 15 residues. V lost 1 base to trimming and J lost 7 bases; unmatched junction nucleotides: 5. The CDR3 reads CASSLGTSGSNEQFF. The CDR3 nucleotides are TGTGCCAGCAGCTTAGGCACTAGCGGGTCGAATGAGCAGTTCTTC.

This chain joins TRBV4-2 and TRBJ1-5; D may be TRBD1 (6 bases). Germline V gene data show CDR1 as LGHNA and CDR2 as YNFKEQ. The CDR3 runs 15 residues. V was clipped by 3 bases and J by 6 bases, with 15 bases between them. The DNA for the CDR3 is TGTGCCAGCAGCCAGAATACAGGGAGCGGTCAGCCCCAGCATTTT. It codes for CASSQNTGSGQPQHF.

This clone was counted once. The chain uses TRBV5-6 and TRBJ1-4; no definite D call. Germline assignment: CDR1 SGHDT and CDR2 YYEEEE. Deletions cut 0 bases from V and 3 bases from J, with 12 bases between. The CDR3 has 16 amino acids. CDR3 bases: TGTGCCAGCAGCTTGGGTTATTCTGGAGCTAATGAAAAACTGTTTTTT. This gives the protein CASSLGYSGANEKLFF.

V and J are TRBV2 and TRBJ2-7; weak D call: TRBD2 (5 bases). V lost 6 bases, J lost 3 bases, and 21 bases lay in between. The CDR3 covers 16 residues. Germline V gives CDR1 SNHLY, CDR2 FYNNEI. CDR3 nucleotides: TGTGCCAGCAGCCTAGCCTTTGAGTCAAGTGGCTACGAGCAGTACTTC. It codes for CASSLAFESSGYEQYF.

J is TRBJ1-5 and V is TRBV7-9; D remains ambiguous. Germline V gives CDR1 SEHNR, CDR2 FQNEAQ (reference sequence). V lost 2 bases and J 7 bases, leaving 9 bases between the germline ends. The CDR3 is made up of 13 amino acids. The DNA of the CDR3 is TGTGCCAGCAGCTTACCGGGAGGGCAGCCCCAGCATTTT. Translated, it gives CASSLPGGQPQHF.

The gene calls are TRBV7-2 and TRBJ2-7; D might be TRBD2 (5 bases). CDR3 length: 14 residues. Per germline, CDR1 SGHTA and CDR2 FQGNSA. V gave up 6 bases and J gave up 2 bases, with 14 bases separating them. CDR3 bases: TGTGCCAGCAGTTACGGAGGACCCACCTACGAGCAGTACTTC. Its translation: CASSYGGPTYEQYF. Complete variable domain (other parts from reference TRBV7-2 and TRBJ2-7): GAGVSQSPSNKVTEKGKDVELRCDPISGHTALYWYRQSLGQGLEFLIYFQGNSAPDKSGLPSDRFSAERTGGSVSTLTIQRTQQEDSAVYLCASSYGGPTYEQYFGPGTRLTVT.